This TCR beta chain emerged from a study of tumor-infiltrating lymphocytes in primary liver carcinoma. Whole-study context: Sample counts of productive TCRbeta reads spanned roughly 3.65 to 8 million; these counts were similar across tissue types.

From 500 ng of total RNA, TCR beta-specific cDNA was reverse-transcribed using a constant-region primer. Libraries of TCR beta came from three nested multiplex PCR rounds with slightly modified ARM-PCR. TRBV1-TRBV30 forward primers paired with a C-beta reverse primer were used in the first two PCR rounds, which ran about 11 cycles each. TCRdb reprocessed the multiplex PCR reads via MiXCR and lists one record per CDR3 protein. The sample holds approximately 73,000 distinct CDR3 sequences; about two thirds are singletons and the top ten take roughly 15%. The source material, 20-30 mg of unsorted bulk tissue, was used to co-extract RNA and DNA. Per tumor, sampling covered five separate regions. This clonotype was seen repeatedly, ten times or more. Trimming left V 2 bases short and J 7 bases short, with 21 bases between. In germline, CDR1 is KGHSY, CDR2 FQNENV. The CDR3 runs to 17 residues.

Sequencing input: liver tumor tissue from sampling region 4. Subset denoted: tumor region T4, right-lateral pole. This TCR derives from a woman aged 60-75 years with primary liver carcinoma and hepatitis B virus infection. This chain uses TRBV16 with TRBJ2-1, with D perhaps matching TRBD1 (7 bases). CDR3 sequence: CASSQLLGQTSDNEQFF. The CDR3 region has the DNA TGTGCCAGCAGCCAACTATTGGGACAGACTAGTGATAATGAGCAGTTCTTC.